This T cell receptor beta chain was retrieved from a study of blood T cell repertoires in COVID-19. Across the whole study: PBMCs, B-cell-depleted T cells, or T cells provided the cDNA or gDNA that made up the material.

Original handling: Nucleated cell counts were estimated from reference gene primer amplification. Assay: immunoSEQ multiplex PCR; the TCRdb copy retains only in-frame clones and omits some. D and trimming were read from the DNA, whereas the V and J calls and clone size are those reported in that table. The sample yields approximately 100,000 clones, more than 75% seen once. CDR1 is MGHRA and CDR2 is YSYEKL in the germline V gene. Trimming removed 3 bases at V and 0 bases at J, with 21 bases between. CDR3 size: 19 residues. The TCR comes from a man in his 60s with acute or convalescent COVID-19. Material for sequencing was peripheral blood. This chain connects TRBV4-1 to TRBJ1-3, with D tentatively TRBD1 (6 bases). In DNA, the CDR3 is TGCGCCAGCAGCCAGAGACTTAACCGGGACACGAACTCTGGAAACACCATATATTTT. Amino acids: CASSQRLNRDTNSGNTIYF.